The rows below give T cell receptor beta chains drawn from one sample of a study of blood T cell repertoires in COVID-19. Repertoires were generated with immunoSEQ multiplex PCR, while TCRdb's copy carries only in-frame clones and drops some. Here the sample spans tens of thousands of clones, 80% to 90% being singletons. Sequencing was carried out using peripheral blood. These receptors were collected from a woman in her sixties or seventies with acute or convalescent COVID-19. CDR3s include the opening cysteine and the closing phenylalanine or tryptophan. D genes are given only for firm matches. Expanded clones are given a class, and other clones once, few, many or no size at all.

CDR3aa	CDR3nt	abundance	v_gene	j_gene	d_gene
CASSRGLAENGGELFF	TGTGCCAGCAGTCGGGGTCTAGCGGAAAACGGCGGGGAGCTGTTTTTT	NA	TRBV11-2	TRBJ2-2	TRBD2
CASKGDSRLTGELFF	TGTGCCAGCAAAGGGGACAGCCGACTCACCGGGGAGCTGTTTTTT	NA	TRBV6-5	TRBJ2-2	TRBD1
CASSPDNNEQYF	TGTGCCAGCAGTCCAGACAACAACGAGCAGTACTTC	NA	TRBV12-3/TRBV12-4	TRBJ2-7	NA
CATSIGDRSSTDTQYF	TGTGCCACCAGCATTGGGGACAGATCTAGCACAGATACGCAGTATTTT	few	TRBV15	TRBJ2-3	TRBD1
CASSHFVGANEKLFF	TGTGCCAGCAGCCACTTCGTAGGGGCGAATGAAAAACTGTTTTTT	NA	TRBV11-2	TRBJ1-4	NA
CASSEDRATEAFF	TGTGCCAGCAGTGAAGACAGGGCCACTGAAGCTTTCTTT	NA	TRBV2	TRBJ1-1	NA
CASSYSIGTGVTEAFF	TGTGCCAGCAGTTACTCTATCGGGACAGGGGTCACTGAAGCTTTCTTT	few	TRBV6-5	TRBJ1-1	TRBD1
CASSTGLPYGYTF	TGTGCCAGCAGTACAGGTCTCCCTTATGGCTACACCTTC	NA	TRBV9	TRBJ1-2	NA
CASSEAPTGYGYTF	TGTGCCAGCAGTGAAGCGCCGACAGGCTATGGCTACACCTTC	NA	TRBV2	TRBJ1-2	NA
CAWSVTSGRNTIYF	TGTGCCTGGAGTGTAACCTCAGGCCGAAACACCATATATTTT	NA	TRBV30	TRBJ1-3	NA
CASSAAGQRGSPLHF	TGTGCCAGCAGCGCCGCGGGACAGCGAGGTTCACCCCTCCACTTT	NA	TRBV9	TRBJ1-6	TRBD1
CASSPEPTRPQYGYTF	TGTGCCAGCTCACCAGAACCGACCAGGCCCCAGTATGGCTACACCTTC	NA	TRBV18	TRBJ1-2	NA
CASSLEGAHNSPLHF	TGCGCCAGCAGCCTAGAGGGGGCGCATAATTCACCCCTCCACTTT	NA	TRBV5-1	TRBJ1-6	TRBD1
CASSGQGLGANYGYTF	TGCGCCAGCAGTGGACAGGGTTTGGGGGCGAACTATGGCTACACCTTC	NA	TRBV10-2	TRBJ1-2	TRBD1
CASSIGKTGANEQFF	TGTGCCAGTAGTATAGGGAAAACAGGGGCCAATGAGCAGTTCTTC	NA	TRBV19	TRBJ2-1	TRBD1
CASSLEGVNTEAFF	TGTGCCAGCAGCTTAGAGGGAGTGAACACTGAAGCTTTCTTT	few	TRBV7-2	TRBJ1-1	NA
CASSYGAGSSYEQYF	TGTGCCAGCAGTTACGGGGCGGGGAGCTCCTACGAGCAGTACTTC	NA	TRBV6-5	TRBJ2-7	NA
CATSDKGAGSYEQYF	TGTGCCACCAGTGATAAGGGGGCAGGCTCCTACGAGCAGTACTTC	NA	TRBV24-1	TRBJ2-7	TRBD1
CASRETSGGTDTQYF	TGTGCCAGCAGGGAAACTAGCGGGGGCACAGATACGCAGTATTTT	NA	TRBV27	TRBJ2-3	TRBD2
CASSLGPGLGPSETQYF	TGTGCCAGCAGCTTGGGTCCGGGACTAGGACCGAGCGAGACCCAGTACTTC	NA	TRBV5-4	TRBJ2-5	TRBD2
CASSVDRVSGNTIYF	TGTGCCAGCAGCGTAGATCGGGTCTCTGGAAACACCATATATTTT	NA	TRBV9	TRBJ1-3	NA
CASSESERDNEQFF	TGCGCCAGCAGTGAGTCAGAGCGGGACAATGAGCAGTTCTTC	NA	TRBV10-1	TRBJ2-1	NA
CASSVGDRGRQGTEAFF	TGTGCCAGCAGCGTAGGAGACAGGGGACGCCAGGGCACTGAAGCTTTCTTT	few	TRBV9	TRBJ1-1	TRBD1
CASSPTASEAFF	TGTGCCAGCAGCCCGACAGCTTCTGAAGCTTTCTTT	NA	TRBV11-2	TRBJ1-1	NA
CAISDAGQGENSPLHF	TGTGCCATCAGTGACGCGGGACAGGGTGAAAATTCACCCCTCCACTTT	NA	TRBV10-3	TRBJ1-6	TRBD1